The TCR beta chain described here comes from a study of shared clonotypes between healthy human individuals. Study overall: The study drew on a couple of women and a few men aged 18 to 49 as donors.

The authors ran the assay at deep level. Profiling relied on immunoSEQ multiplex PCR, and the TCRdb table lists in-frame clones only, not all of them. The sample lists more than 400,000 clones; 81% were seen once. The germline CDR1 and CDR2 sequences are LGHNA and YSLEER. The V segment lost 6 bases and the J segment 6 bases; nucleotides outside the gene matches: 8. The CDR3 covers 14 residues. The gene calls are TRBV4-3 and TRBJ2-3, with 8 bases lining up with TRBD2. This sequence was found in a woman aged 40 to 50 in good health. Some clones in this sample may be carry-over from other donors' samples. Input material: PBMCs. CDR3 loop: CASSSAGEADTQYF. The CDR3 coding sequence is TGCGCCAGCAGTTCAGCGGGAGAGGCGGATACGCAGTATTTT.